The source of this TCR beta chain is a study of regulatory and conventional T cells in RAG deficiency. Study results and limitations: Omenn patients showed >75% Treg-Tconv overlap and shorter CDR3 lengths.

Germline loops: CDR1 KGHSH, CDR2 LQKENI. CDR3 length equals 14 residues. V gave up 0 bases and J gave up 6 bases, with 12 bases separating them. Blood CD4+ CD25-low CD127-high conventional T cells supplied the genomic DNA template. The data were produced by immunoSEQ multiplex PCR, yet TCRdb's version contains in-frame clones alone and is incomplete. The profile shows 45,000 to 50,000 clones, around 90% of them singletons. Comment on this clone: Its target is unknown.

Separately, the same data were catalogued under a study of regulatory T cells. That source reports: The PCR used 52 TRBV and 13 TRBJ primers.

This clonotype was obtained from a human donor in good health. The chain employs TRBV18 and TRBJ2-7; D unclear. Sequencing was performed on CD4+ effector T cells sorted from blood. CDR3 sequence (DNA): TGTGCCAGCTCACCACCGAAGACCATCGGCGAGCAGTACTTC. Amino acid sequence: CASSPPKTIGEQYF.